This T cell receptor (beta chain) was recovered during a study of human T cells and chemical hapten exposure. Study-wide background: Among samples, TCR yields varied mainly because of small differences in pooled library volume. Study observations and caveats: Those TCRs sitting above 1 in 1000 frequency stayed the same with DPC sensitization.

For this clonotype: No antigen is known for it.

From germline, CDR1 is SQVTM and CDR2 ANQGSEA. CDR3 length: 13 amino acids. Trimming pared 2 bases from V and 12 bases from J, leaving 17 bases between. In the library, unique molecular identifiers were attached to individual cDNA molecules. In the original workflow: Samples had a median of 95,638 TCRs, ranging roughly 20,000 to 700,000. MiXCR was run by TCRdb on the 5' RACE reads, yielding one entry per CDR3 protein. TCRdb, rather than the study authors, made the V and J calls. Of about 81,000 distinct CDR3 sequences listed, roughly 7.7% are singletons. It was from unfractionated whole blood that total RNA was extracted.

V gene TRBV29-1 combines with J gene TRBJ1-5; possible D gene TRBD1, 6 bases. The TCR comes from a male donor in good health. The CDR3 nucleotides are TGCAGCGTTGAAACAGGGTGTGGGCAGTACCAGCATTTT. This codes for CSVETGCGQYQHF.